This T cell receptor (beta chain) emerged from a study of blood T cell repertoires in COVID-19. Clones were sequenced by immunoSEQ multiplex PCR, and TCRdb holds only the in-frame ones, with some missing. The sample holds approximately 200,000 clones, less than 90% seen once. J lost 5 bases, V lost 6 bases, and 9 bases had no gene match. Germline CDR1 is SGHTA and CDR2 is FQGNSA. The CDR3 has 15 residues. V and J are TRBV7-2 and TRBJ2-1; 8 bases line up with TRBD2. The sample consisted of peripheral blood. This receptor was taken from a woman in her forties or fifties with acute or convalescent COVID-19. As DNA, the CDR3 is TGTGCCAGCAGTTCCCGGGGGGGTAAAAACAATGAGCAGTTCTTC. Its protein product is CASSSRGGKNNEQFF. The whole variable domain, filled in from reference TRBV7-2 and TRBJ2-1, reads GAGVSQSPSNKVTEKGKDVELRCDPISGHTALYWYRQSLGQGLEFLIYFQGNSAPDKSGLPSDRFSAERTGGSVSTLTIQRTQQEDSAVYLCASSSRGGKNNEQFFGPGTRLTVL.